These 17 T cell receptor beta chains were all obtained from the same sample, sequenced in a study of OX40 agonist ivuxolimab in advanced cancers. The table came from immunoSEQ multiplex PCR; TCRdb's copy has only in-frame clones and leaves some out. The sample shows some 68,000 clones, about 83% of them seen only once. This material consisted of CD4+ or CD8+ T cells sorted from blood, taken in a trial of the OX40 agonist ivuxolimab. The origin of the receptors is an adult with an advanced solid tumor such as melanoma, head and neck, liver or kidney cancer.

The chain couples TRBV4-2 to TRBJ2-1, with D possibly matching TRBD1 (6 bases). Germline V gene sequence: CDR1 LGHNA, CDR2 YNFKEQ. V was pared by 1 base and J by 8 bases, with 21 bases between. This CDR3 comprises 17 residues. Written as DNA, the CDR3 is TGTGCCAGCAGCCAAGGCTCCCTACAGGGTTCGGGATATGAGCAGTTCTTC. This translates into CASSQGSLQGSGYEQFF.

This rearrangement joins TRBV9 to TRBJ2-7; the match to TRBD2 covers 10 bases. In germline, CDR1 is SGDLS, CDR2 YYNGEE. V trimming: 0 bases; J trimming: 2 bases; junction bases outside the gene matches: 5. The CDR3 runs to 16 residues. This CDR3 is CASSVASTSGAYEQYF. The CDR3 nucleotides read TGTGCCAGCAGCGTAGCTAGCACTAGCGGGGCCTACGAGCAGTACTTC.

CDR3 DNA: TGTGCCACCCGGGACAGGGGGGATTCACCCCTCCACTTT. It is translated as CATRDRGDSPLHF. This rearrangement joins TRBV19 to TRBJ1-6; 11 bases agree with TRBD1. Germline V gives CDR1 LNHDA, CDR2 SQIVND (reference sequence). The CDR3 contains 13 residues. After removal of 10 bases from V and 8 bases from J, the junction contained 4 bases not matched to a gene. Combining the CDR3 with reference TRBV19 and TRBJ1-6 gives the whole variable domain DGGITQSPKYLFRKEGQNVTLSCEQNLNHDAMYWYRQDPGQGLRLIYYSQIVNDFQKGDIAEGYSVSREKKESFPLTVTSAQKNPTAFYLCATRDRGDSPLHFGNGTRLTVT.

This clone has just a few counts. This sequence joins TRBV7-9 and TRBJ2-5; D unresolved. Looked up from germline, CDR1 is SEHNR and CDR2 is FQNEAQ (reference sequence). The CDR3 runs 15 residues. With 3 bases removed from V and 4 bases from J, the gap between germline ends came to 15 bases. This CDR3 reads CASSFPRRLGETQYF. The CDR3 bases are TGTGCCAGCAGCTTCCCCCGCCGGCTAGGAGAGACCCAGTACTTC.

The V and J genes are TRBV11-2 and TRBJ1-2; D perhaps matches TRBD1 (6 bases). The germline V and J ends were trimmed by 1 base and 8 bases, with 17 bases remaining between them. The germline V gene encodes CDR1 SGHAT and CDR2 FQNNGV. The length of the CDR3 is 15 residues. The CDR3 loop is CASSLALAGAMGYTF. The CDR3 DNA follows: TGTGCCAGCAGCTTAGCCTTGGCAGGGGCGATGGGCTACACCTTC.

The J gene is TRBJ1-1, the V gene TRBV5-4; TRBD1 is a possible D gene (5 bases). The length of the CDR3 is 15 residues. Germline loops: CDR1 SGHNT, CDR2 YYREEE (reference sequence). V was pared by 3 bases and J by 1 base, with 13 bases between. CDR3 loop: CASSWATTGNTEAFF. The CDR3 DNA is TGTGCCAGCAGCTGGGCCACAACAGGGAACACTGAAGCTTTCTTT.

This rearrangement joins TRBV5-6 to TRBJ2-2, with D unclear. Germline values: CDR1 SGHDT, CDR2 YYEEEE. This CDR3 contains 12 residues. Trimming cost V 4 bases and J 8 bases, with 9 bases left between them. The CDR3 DNA reads TGTGCCAGCAGCCGACGAACGGGGGAGCTGTTTTTT. This translates into CASSRRTGELFF.

The chain combines TRBV28 with TRBJ1-1; D is ambiguous. The V gene lost 6 bases and the J gene lost 0 bases, with 14 bases spanning the gap. The CDR3 totals 15 residues. Germline-derived CDR1 and CDR2 are MDHEN and SYDVKM. The CDR3 nucleotides read TGTGCCAGCAGCCCCTCCCCTCTCATGAACACTGAAGCTTTCTTT. Encoded protein: CASSPSPLMNTEAFF.

Worth noting for this clone: Sequence at one end of the junction differs from germline and may be a read error. The chain carries TRBV18 and TRBJ1-3; TRBD1 aligns across 8 bases. The CDR3 extends over 19 amino acids. Germline lookup yields CDR1 KGHSH and CDR2 LQKENI. CDR3 DNA sequence: TGTGCCAGCTCACCGAGACCCGGGACAGGTTCGGGGTCTGGAACCACCATATATTTT. Its protein is CASSPRPGTGSGSGTTIYF. The full variable domain, its missing parts supplied by reference TRBV18 and TRBJ1-3, is NAGVMQNPRHLVRRRGQEARLRCSPMKGHSHVYWYRQLPEEGLKFMVYLQKENIIDESGMPKERFSAEFPKEGPSILRIQQVVRGDSAAYFCASSPRPGTGSGSGTTIYFGEGSWLTVV.

CDR3 DNA sequence: TGCAGCGTTGACCGAAGGAGGGGGCCTCAAGATACGCAGTATTTT. It encodes CSVDRRRGPQDTQYF. The rearrangement links TRBV29-1 to TRBJ2-3; D is perhaps TRBD1 (7 bases). CDR1 SQVTM and CDR2 ANQGSEA come from the germline V gene. Trimming cost V 3 bases and J 5 bases, with 18 bases left between them. The CDR3 is 15 amino acids.

This chain links TRBV19 with TRBJ2-6, with D tentatively TRBD2 (5 bases). V dropped 11 bases and J dropped 2 bases, with 13 bases sitting between them. Germline CDR1 is LNHDA and CDR2 is SQIVND (reference sequence). The CDR3 consists of 14 residues. The CDR3 sequence is CAGGWGTGANVLTF. CDR3 DNA: TGTGCCGGCGGGTGGGGAACTGGGGCCAACGTCCTGACTTTC. Complete variable domain (other parts from reference TRBV19 and TRBJ2-6): DGGITQSPKYLFRKEGQNVTLSCEQNLNHDAMYWYRQDPGQGLRLIYYSQIVNDFQKGDIAEGYSVSREKKESFPLTVTSAQKNPTAFYLCAGGWGTGANVLTFGAGSRLTVL.

This rearrangement joins TRBV6-5 to TRBJ1-1, with 11 bases identical to TRBD1. V lost 10 bases and J lost 6; bases outside the gene matches: 7. Germline CDR1 MNHEY, CDR2 SVGAGI. The CDR3 is 13 amino acids. CDR3 in DNA: TGTGCCATCGGGACAGGGGGGGGTGCTGAAGCTTTCTTT. Translation gives CAIGTGGGAEAFF.

A few counts support this clone. The J gene is TRBJ1-5, the V gene TRBV2; D unclear. CDR1 and CDR2 from the germline V gene are SNHLY and FYNNEI. The CDR3 consists of 15 residues. Trimming removed 5 bases at V and 4 bases at J, with 15 bases between. The CDR3 nucleotides read TGTGCCAGCAGTACGGTCGGGTTGGAAAATCAGCCCCAGCATTTT. Protein sequence: CASSTVGLENQPQHF.

The rearrangement joins TRBV27 to TRBJ1-6, with TRBD1 matching 8 bases. CDR1 MNHEY and CDR2 SMNVEV come from the germline V gene (reference sequence). V was clipped by 2 bases and J by 7 bases; unmatched bases: 16. CDR3 length equals 19 residues. Here the CDR3 DNA reads TGTGCCAGCAGTTTAACGCTCGCTGGACAGGGCGGTCGGAATTCACCCCTCCACTTT. Protein product: CASSLTLAGQGGRNSPLHF.

The genes are TRBV5-4 and TRBJ1-2; 7 bases are shared with TRBD1. Germline trimming cut 2 bases from V and 7 bases from J; bases unmatched to any gene: 11. Germline CDR1 reads SGHNT; CDR2 reads YYREEE (reference sequence). The CDR3 is 15 amino acids. CDR3 loop: CASSFNRQGGSGYTF. CDR3 nucleotide sequence: TGTGCCAGCAGCTTTAATAGACAGGGCGGTAGTGGCTACACCTTC.

A note on this clone: The junction does not match germline at one end; this may be a read error. The genes are TRBV27 and TRBJ1-2, with a possible D match to TRBD1 (5 bases). The CDR3 contains 14 residues. Germline V gene lookup returns CDR1 MNHEY and CDR2 SMNVEV (reference sequence). DNA of the CDR3: TGTGCCAGCAGTTTGCAGGGAGGGCACTATGGCTGCACCTTC. Its protein is CASSLQGGHYGCTF.

The chain recombines TRBV2 with TRBJ1-2, with D possibly matching TRBD1 (5 bases). Deletions cut 1 base from V and 7 bases from J, with 13 bases between. Looked up from germline, CDR1 is SNHLY and CDR2 is FYNNEI. This CDR3 region has 14 residues. CDR3 protein: CASSEGGSLGGYTF. The CDR3 nucleotides are TGTGCCAGCAGTGAAGGGGGGTCTCTTGGTGGCTACACCTTC.